This entry lists 26 T cell receptor beta chains sequenced from one sample in a study of cytomegalovirus exposure and HLA in healthy donors. PCR was performed using 60 Vbeta and 13 Jbeta primers. Produced via immunoSEQ multiplex PCR; TCRdb's table is partial and in-frame only. The sample includes roughly 130,000 clones, about 61% of them seen just once. The sample was PBMCs. The receptors were gathered from a male donor in good health and CMV-seronegative.

This clone was seen only a few times. V is TRBV5-5 and J is TRBJ1-1; TRBD1 agrees at 7 bases. This CDR3 comprises 14 residues. Germline V gene lookup returns CDR1 SGHKS and CDR2 YYEKEE (reference sequence). J gave up 6 bases and V 1 base, and 6 bases lay outside the gene matches. CDR3: CASSLSGGRAEAFF. The DNA for the CDR3 is TGTGCCAGCAGCTTGTCAGGGGGGCGGGCTGAAGCTTTCTTT.

Worth noting for this clone: A junction end diverges from the germline sequence, so it may reflect a read error. This chain joins TRBV29-1 and TRBJ2-1; 7 bases fit TRBD2. The CDR3 loop spans 12 amino acids. Germline CDR1 reads SQVTM; CDR2 reads ANQGSEA. The CDR3 nucleotides are TGCAGCGTTGAAGATCACGCGGGGGTCCCCCTCTTC. It yields the protein CSVEDHAGVPLF.

Here the CDR3 DNA reads TGTGCCATCAGTAAGCCCGGGGGGGGGCAGCCCCAGCATTTT. Its translation is CAISKPGGGQPQHF. This chain links TRBV10-3 with TRBJ1-5; TRBD1 is a possible D gene (5 bases). V was cut by 5 bases and J by 7 bases, with 15 bases left in between. Germline V gene sequence: CDR1 ENHRY, CDR2 SYGVKD. The CDR3 length is 14 residues.

The chain carries TRBV7-9 and TRBJ1-6; D is ambiguous. V lost 5 bases and J lost 13, with 15 bases in between. In germline, CDR1 is SEHNR, CDR2 FQNEAQ (reference sequence). This CDR3 region has 13 residues. The CDR3 region is CASSPGTALPLHF. CDR3 sequence (DNA): TGTGCCAGCAGCCCTGGAACAGCCCTTCCCCTCCACTTT.

V gene TRBV7-8 combines with J gene TRBJ1-3; 8 positions agree with TRBD1. CDR1 SGHVS and CDR2 FQNEAQ come from the germline V gene. This CDR3 spans 13 amino acids. Trimming at V came to 5 bases and at J to 9 bases, leaving 6 bases not matched to a gene. Here the CDR3 DNA reads TGTGCCAGCAGCCCAGGGGGCCAGGGCACCATATATTTT. Translated, it gives CASSPGGQGTIYF.

The gene calls are TRBV28 and TRBJ2-2; perhaps TRBD2 as D (6 bases). Per germline, CDR1 MDHEN and CDR2 SYDVKM. The CDR3 is 14 residues long. V lost 7 bases and J 4 bases, leaving 13 bases between the germline ends. CDR3 nucleotide sequence: TGTGCCAGCAATACTGTGGGACTCACCGGGGAGCTGTTTTTT. It is translated as CASNTVGLTGELFF.

This chain joins TRBV19 and TRBJ2-7, with a tentative D call TRBD1 (6 bases). This CDR3 region has 12 residues. V was clipped by 1 base and J by 6 bases, with 7 bases between them. Germline V gene sequence: CDR1 LNHDA, CDR2 SQIVND (reference sequence). This CDR3 is CASSIATGEQYF. The CDR3 bases are TGTGCCAGTAGTATAGCGACAGGCGAGCAGTACTTC.

The chain combines TRBV19 with TRBJ1-2, with 7 bases fitting TRBD1. The germline V gene has CDR1 LNHDA and CDR2 SQIVND (reference sequence). V was clipped by 8 bases and J by 5 bases; unmatched bases: 14. There are 15 residues in the CDR3. The CDR3, as DNA: TGTGCCAGTTACATGACAGGGAAGGAGGTGTATGGCTACACCTTC. Translated, it gives CASYMTGKEVYGYTF.

The gene calls are TRBV2 and TRBJ2-5; D not certain. Germline values: CDR1 SNHLY, CDR2 FYNNEI. The CDR3 extends over 14 amino acids. Trimming cost V 6 bases and J 1 base, with 12 bases left between them. CDR3 sequence reads: CASREYESQETQYF. For the CDR3, the DNA is TGTGCCAGCAGGGAGTACGAGAGCCAAGAGACCCAGTACTTC.

This chain joins TRBV18 and TRBJ1-1; D might be TRBD1 (5 bases). Germline CDR1 is KGHSH and CDR2 is LQKENI. V dropped 0 bases and J dropped 3 bases, with 14 bases sitting between them. The CDR3 sequence is 16 residues long. CDR3: CASSPPRGDSHTEAFF. In nucleotides, the CDR3 is TGTGCCAGCTCACCACCACGCGGAGACAGTCACACTGAAGCTTTCTTT.

The V call is TRBV11-2, the J call TRBJ1-3; no reliable D call. Germline V gene data show CDR1 as SGHAT and CDR2 as FQNNGV. V lost 7 bases, J lost 0 bases, and 7 bases lay in between. The CDR3 extends over 13 amino acids. The CDR3 region is CASMRPSGNTIYF. CDR3 nucleotide sequence: TGTGCCAGCATGAGGCCCTCTGGAAACACCATATATTTT.

The table lists this clone with a few counts. The CDR3 nucleotides read TGTGCCTGGTCACAGGGGGCCACTGAAGCTTTCTTT. Amino acid sequence: CAWSQGATEAFF. This chain connects TRBV30 to TRBJ1-1; 9 nucleotides line up with TRBD1. CDR1 is GTSNPN and CDR2 is SVGIG in the germline V gene (reference sequence). The CDR3 runs 12 residues. The junction had 2 bases not matched to a gene; V was cut back by 5 bases and J by 4 bases.

This clone turned up a few times. This sequence joins TRBV6-1 and TRBJ1-2; possibly TRBD1 for D (6 bases). Germline V gene lookup returns CDR1 MNHNS and CDR2 SASEGT. This CDR3 spans 15 amino acids. With 2 bases removed from V and 7 bases from J, the gap between germline ends came to 17 bases. CDR3 DNA: TGTGCCAGCAGTGAATATTCCGGGACAACAGGTGGCTACACCTTC. Its protein is CASSEYSGTTGGYTF.

The J gene is TRBJ1-5, the V gene TRBV7-3; D gene unclear. Trimming shortened V by 5 bases and J by 3 bases, and 8 bases separated the two germline ends. CDR3 size: 13 residues. CDR1 and CDR2 (germline): SGHTA, FQGTGA. CDR3 bases: TGTGCCAGCAGCCCCGGGGACAATCAGCCCCAGCATTTT. It encodes CASSPGDNQPQHF.

This clone has just a few counts. The genes are TRBV6-1 and TRBJ1-2; D unresolved. This CDR3 has 12 amino acids. Trimming took off 5 bases at V and 6 bases at J, with 10 bases between the two ends. The V gene's germline CDR1 is MNHNS and CDR2 SASEGT. The CDR3 DNA reads as TGTGCCAGCAGTAATACAGTAGATGGCTACACCTTC. This codes for CASSNTVDGYTF.

DNA of the CDR3: TGCGCCAGCACATTCGACCGGGACAGCGCATCCCCTAACTATGGCTACACCTTC. Its protein is CASTFDRDSASPNYGYTF. The gene calls are TRBV5-1 and TRBJ1-2, with TRBD1 matching 7 bases. The CDR3 sequence is 18 residues long. The ends lost 6 bases at V and 0 bases at J; junction bases unmatched: 17. The V gene's germline CDR1 is SGHRS and CDR2 YFSETQ.

This clone was detected once. The V and J genes are TRBV18 and TRBJ2-5; a possible D gene is TRBD2 (6 bases). The V end lost 0 bases, the J end lost 2 bases, and 13 bases lay between the germline ends. The CDR3 length is 16 residues. Germline V gene lookup returns CDR1 KGHSH and CDR2 LQKENI. CDR3 region: CASSPPAGGAQETQYF. The CDR3 nucleotides read TGTGCCAGCTCACCACCGGCGGGCGGGGCGCAAGAGACCCAGTACTTC.

The gene calls are TRBV6-1 and TRBJ1-1; a possible D gene is TRBD1 (5 bases). There are 15 residues in the CDR3. Germline V gives CDR1 MNHNS, CDR2 SASEGT. V lost 6 bases and J lost 3, with 17 bases in between. CDR3 sequence (DNA): TGTGCCAGCAGCCACACAAATGACAGACACACTGAAGCTTTCTTT. It translates to CASSHTNDRHTEAFF.

The chain joins TRBV18 to TRBJ2-3, with 9 bases identical to TRBD1. CDR1 and CDR2 (germline): KGHSH, LQKENI. The CDR3 contains 16 residues. The ends lost 6 bases at V and 8 bases at J; junction bases unmatched: 15. Written as DNA, the CDR3 is TGTGCCAGCTCCCCGATTCCGGACAGGGGAGGTGTTACGCAGTATTTT. Translating it yields CASSPIPDRGGVTQYF.

This clone was seen only a few times. The V call is TRBV11-2, the J call TRBJ2-3; 12 bases map to TRBD2. The V gene end was trimmed by 5 bases and the J gene end by 6 bases; junction bases not matched to a gene: 6. Germline assignment: CDR1 SGHAT and CDR2 FQNNGV. CDR3 length equals 15 residues. The CDR3 spells CASSASSGGADTQYF. The CDR3 DNA reads TGTGCCAGCAGCGCCTCTAGCGGGGGGGCCGATACGCAGTATTTT.

The V gene is TRBV30, the J gene TRBJ1-6, with D hard to call. Trimming left V 0 bases short and J 4 bases short, with 16 bases between. Germline lookup yields CDR1 GTSNPN and CDR2 SVGIG (reference sequence). The CDR3 totals 17 residues. CDR3: CAWSVLKGGLYNSPLHF. The CDR3 DNA follows: TGTGCCTGGAGTGTACTCAAGGGAGGCCTATATAATTCACCCCTCCACTTT.

The V and J genes are TRBV5-4 and TRBJ2-7; 8 nucleotides agree with TRBD2. Germline loops: CDR1 SGHNT, CDR2 YYREEE (reference sequence). The CDR3 runs 15 residues. After removal of 4 bases from V and 3 bases from J, the junction contained 9 bases not matched to a gene. Here the CDR3 DNA reads TGTGCCAGCAGCCTTAAGGCGGGGGGCCTCTACGAGCAGTACTTC. Protein: CASSLKAGGLYEQYF.

The rearrangement links TRBV19 to TRBJ1-5; D is unclear. The CDR3 spans 14 residues. V was clipped by 1 base and J by 4 bases, with 8 bases between them. The germline gives CDR1 LNHDA, CDR2 SQIVND (reference sequence). As DNA, the CDR3 is TGTGCCAGTAGTATAGTTGGAGGGAATCAGCCCCAGCATTTT. Protein: CASSIVGGNQPQHF.

The rearrangement uses TRBV19 and TRBJ2-7, with 9 bases identical to TRBD1. Germline V gives CDR1 LNHDA, CDR2 SQIVND (reference sequence). Trimming cost V 3 bases and J 3 bases; bases outside gene matches: 3. The CDR3 is made up of 14 amino acids. In nucleotides, the CDR3 is TGTGCCAGTAGTATGGACAGGGGCGGCTACGAGCAGTACTTC. Encoded protein: CASSMDRGGYEQYF. The full variable domain, rest sourced from reference TRBV19 and TRBJ2-7, is DGGITQSPKYLFRKEGQNVTLSCEQNLNHDAMYWYRQDPGQGLRLIYYSQIVNDFQKGDIAEGYSVSREKKESFPLTVTSAQKNPTAFYLCASSMDRGGYEQYFGPGTRLTVT.

This clone was observed a few times. The genes are TRBV7-9 and TRBJ2-7, with a possible D match to TRBD1 (6 bases). V dropped 5 bases and J dropped 6 bases, with 11 bases sitting between them. The V gene's germline CDR1 is SEHNR and CDR2 FQNEAQ (reference sequence). The CDR3 covers 12 residues. CDR3 bases: TGTGCCAGCAGCCACCGACAGGCCGAGCAGTACTTC. Protein: CASSHRQAEQYF. The variable domain in full, with the rest retrieved from reference TRBV7-9 and TRBJ2-7, is DTGVSQNPRHKITKRGQNVTFRCDPISEHNRLYWYRQTLGQGPEFLTYFQNEAQLEKSRLLSDRFSAERPKGSFSTLEIQRTEQGDSAMYLCASSHRQAEQYFGPGTRLTVT.

In DNA, the CDR3 is TGTGCCAGCAGCTTGCTTGGGGGCGGCTACCAAGAGACCCAGTACTTC. Translating it yields CASSLLGGGYQETQYF. This sequence joins TRBV5-6 and TRBJ2-5; weak D call: TRBD1 (6 bases). This CDR3 is built from 16 residues. Deletions cut 1 base from V and 0 bases from J, with 13 bases between. The germline gives CDR1 SGHDT, CDR2 YYEEEE.